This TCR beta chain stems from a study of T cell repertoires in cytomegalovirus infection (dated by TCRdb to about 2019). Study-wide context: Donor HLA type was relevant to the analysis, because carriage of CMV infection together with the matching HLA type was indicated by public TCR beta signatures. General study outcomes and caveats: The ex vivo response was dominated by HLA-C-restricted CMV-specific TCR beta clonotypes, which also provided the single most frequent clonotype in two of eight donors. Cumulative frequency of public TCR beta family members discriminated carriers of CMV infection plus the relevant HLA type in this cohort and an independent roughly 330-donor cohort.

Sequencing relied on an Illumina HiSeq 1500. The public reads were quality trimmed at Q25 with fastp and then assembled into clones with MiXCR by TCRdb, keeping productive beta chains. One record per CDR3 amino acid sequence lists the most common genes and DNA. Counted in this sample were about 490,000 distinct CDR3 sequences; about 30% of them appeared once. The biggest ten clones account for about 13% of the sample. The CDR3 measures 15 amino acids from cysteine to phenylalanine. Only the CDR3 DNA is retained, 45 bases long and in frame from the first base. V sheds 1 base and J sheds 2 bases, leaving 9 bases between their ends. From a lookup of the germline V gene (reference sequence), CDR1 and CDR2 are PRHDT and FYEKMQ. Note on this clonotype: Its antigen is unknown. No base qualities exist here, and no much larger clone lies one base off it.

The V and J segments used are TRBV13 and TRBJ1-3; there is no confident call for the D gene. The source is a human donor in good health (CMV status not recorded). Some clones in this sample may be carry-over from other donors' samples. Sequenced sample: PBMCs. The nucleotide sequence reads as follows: TGTGCCAGCAGCTTAGCCAGCCAGACTGGAAACACCATATATTTT. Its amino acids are CASSLASQTGNTIYF.